Following are 19 T cell receptor beta chains from one sample sequenced in a study of molecular identifiers for immune sequencing clone quantification. MiXCR, run by TCRdb on the PCR reads, gives a single entry per CDR3 protein. The sample yields around 65,000 distinct CDR3 sequences, approximately 18% seen once. The material sequenced was naive CD8+ T cells from blood, with Jurkat cell RNA spiked in. Subset reported: FACS-sorted CD8+CD4-CCR7+CD45RA+ naive T cells. The receptor source for this set is a human donor in good health. Some libraries in this study had Jurkat cell RNA spiked in.

This clonotype occurred many times. V is TRBV9 and J is TRBJ2-2; D not certain. The V gene lost 0 bases and the J gene lost 3 bases, with 0 bases spanning the gap. The germline V gene has CDR1 SGDLS and CDR2 YYNGEE. The CDR3 loop spans 12 amino acids. This CDR3 is CASSVDTGELFF. The DNA of the CDR3 is TGTGCCAGCAGCGTAGACACCGGGGAGCTGTTTTTT.

Here the CDR3 DNA reads TGTGCCAGCAGCCGACTAGCGGGAGAGTCTGGCGAGCAGTACTTC. Amino acid sequence: CASSRLAGESGEQYF. The V call is TRBV28, the J call TRBJ2-7; 12 bases align to TRBD2. Trimming removed 6 bases from V and 6 bases from J; junction bases left unmatched: 9. The germline V gene encodes CDR1 MDHEN and CDR2 SYDVKM. The length of the CDR3 is 15 residues.

Details on this clonotype: Since a much larger clone is just one base distant, this may be a read error. This sequence joins TRBV14 and TRBJ2-7; 10 nucleotides align to TRBD2. With 4 bases clipped from V and 2 bases from J, the junction kept 5 bases outside the gene matches. Germline V gene data show CDR1 as SGHDN and CDR2 as FVKESK. The CDR3 extends over 15 amino acids. The DNA for the CDR3 is TGTGCCAGCAGCCGGTTTGGACTAGCGGCCTACGAGCAGTACTTC. The encoded protein is CASSRFGLAAYEQYF.

This clonotype was observed many times. As DNA, the CDR3 is TGCAGCGTTGGAACAGGAGTAGAAGCTTTCTTT. This gives the protein CSVGTGVEAFF. The rearrangement uses TRBV29-1 and TRBJ1-1; D perhaps matches TRBD1 (5 bases). The CDR3 loop spans 11 amino acids. From germline, CDR1 is SQVTM and CDR2 ANQGSEA. V shed 4 bases and J shed 8 bases, with 11 bases lying between them.

The genes are TRBV4-1 and TRBJ2-7, with 8 bases fitting TRBD1. Germline loops: CDR1 MGHRA, CDR2 YSYEKL. The V and J ends lost 4 bases and 5 bases, in that order; junction bases with no gene match: 10. This CDR3 contains 15 residues. CDR3 DNA sequence: TGCGCCAGCAGCCTGGAGACAGGGGCTCACCACGAGCAGTACTTC. Its protein product is CASSLETGAHHEQYF.

This clonotype was seen repeatedly, ten times or more. The chain uses TRBV4-2 and TRBJ2-1; D is perhaps TRBD1 (5 bases). Germline-derived CDR1 and CDR2 are LGHNA and YNFKEQ. V was trimmed by 0 bases and J by 9 bases, leaving 12 bases between them. The CDR3 consists of 14 residues. The CDR3 protein is CASSQDLGLSEQFF. In nucleotides, the CDR3 is TGTGCCAGCAGCCAAGATTTGGGGCTTTCTGAGCAGTTCTTC.

The table lists this clonotype with many counts. J is TRBJ2-3 and V is TRBV27; TRBD2 matches at 13 bases. The CDR3 length is 18 residues. J was trimmed by 4 bases and V by 5 bases; bases with no gene match: 12. Germline CDR1 reads MNHEY; CDR2 reads SMNVEV (reference sequence). CDR3 region: CASSPGLAGDSRPDTQYF. Here the CDR3 DNA reads TGTGCCAGCAGTCCCGGACTAGCGGGAGACTCCCGCCCAGATACGCAGTATTTT.

The chain links TRBV4-1 to TRBJ2-1, with TRBD2 matching 14 bases. Germline loops: CDR1 MGHRA, CDR2 YSYEKL. Unmatched junction bases numbered 7, after V lost 3 bases and J lost 9 bases. This CDR3 has 16 amino acids. The CDR3 nucleotides read TGCGCCAGCAGCCAGATGGGACTAGCGGGAGTAGGTGAGCAGTTCTTC. It codes for CASSQMGLAGVGEQFF.

The chain combines TRBV12-3 or TRBV12-4 with TRBJ1-1, with D uncertain. The germline V and J ends were trimmed by 2 bases and 1 base, with 5 bases remaining between them. The CDR3 runs to 13 residues. Here the CDR3 reads CASSLHTNTEAFF. The CDR3 DNA follows: TGTGCCAGCAGTTTACACACGAACACTGAAGCTTTCTTT.

This clonotype has just a few counts. CDR3 DNA: TGTGCCAGCAGTTCCGGACAGGGCTGGAATGAGCAGTTCTTC. Translated: CASSSGQGWNEQFF. The rearrangement links TRBV27 to TRBJ2-1, with 8 bases identical to TRBD1. CDR1 and CDR2 (germline): MNHEY, SMNVEV (reference sequence). This CDR3 comprises 14 residues. The junction had 6 bases not matched to a gene; V was cut back by 4 bases and J by 7 bases.

This clonotype was recorded at least ten times. V and J are TRBV29-1 and TRBJ2-1; the D gene is possibly TRBD1 (6 bases). V lost 1 base to trimming and J lost 6 bases, with 10 bases between them. The CDR3 is 13 residues long. CDR1 and CDR2 (germline): SQVTM, ANQGSEA. The CDR3 protein is CSVEALRGNEQFF. The CDR3 region has the DNA TGCAGCGTTGAAGCCCTCAGGGGCAATGAGCAGTTCTTC.

In the case of this clonotype: A much larger clone differs from this one at a single base, so this may be a read error. In this CDR3 the conserved last residue, phenylalanine or tryptophan, is missing, so a read error is likely. Written as DNA, the CDR3 is TGTGCCAGCAGCCAAGAGGAAACAGGGGTCACTGAAGCTTTCTCT. It specifies CASSQEETGVTEAFS. This rearrangement joins TRBV4-2 to TRBJ1-1; 7 bases agree with TRBD1. From germline, CDR1 is LGHNA and CDR2 YNFKEQ. The trim removed 0 bases at V and 4 bases at J, leaving 5 bases unmatched. The CDR3 is 15 amino acids.

This clonotype was seen more than once but under ten times. The V call is TRBV7-9, the J call TRBJ1-2; D might be TRBD1 (5 bases). V shed 1 base and J shed 8 bases, with 11 bases lying between them. This CDR3 spans 13 amino acids. From germline, CDR1 is SEHNR and CDR2 FQNEAQ (reference sequence). DNA of the CDR3: TGTGCCAGCAGCTTAGTTGGGGGTGAAGGCTACACCTTC. Translation gives CASSLVGGEGYTF.

Points on this clonotype: One base away lies a much larger clone, so this may be a sequencing read error. V usage is TRBV12-3 or TRBV12-4 and J usage is TRBJ1-5; D remains ambiguous. The CDR3 extends over 12 amino acids. V lost 6 bases and J lost 3, with 6 bases in between. CDR3 DNA: TGTGCCAGCAGATGGGACAATCAGCCCCAGCATTTT. Its translation is CASRWDNQPQHF.

To note about this clonotype: A read error may be the cause here, since a much bigger clone is one base away. V and J are TRBV30 and TRBJ2-7, with D maybe TRBD1 (6 bases). The CDR3 length is 11 residues. V shed 8 bases and J shed 7 bases, with 15 bases lying between them. Germline lookup yields CDR1 GTSNPN and CDR2 SVGIG (reference sequence). The CDR3 DNA sequence: TGTGCCCGGTCACACGGACAGGAGCAGTACTTC. This encodes CARSHGQEQYF.

This clonotype has at least ten counts. CDR3 amino acids: CASSSGTGAWGTDTQYF. CDR3 in DNA: TGTGCCAGCAGCTCCGGGACAGGGGCGTGGGGCACAGATACGCAGTATTTT. The rearrangement links TRBV27 to TRBJ2-3, with 10 bases identical to TRBD1. The germline V gene encodes CDR1 MNHEY and CDR2 SMNVEV (reference sequence). The junction had 10 bases not matched to a gene; V was cut back by 6 bases and J by 1 base. The CDR3 is 17 amino acids.

This clonotype showed up many times. The CDR3 nucleotides read TGTGCCAGCAGTTTAGGGACAGGGGGAGATACGCAGTATTTT. This codes for CASSLGTGGDTQYF. V usage is TRBV28 and J usage is TRBJ2-3, with TRBD1 matching over 11 bases. V was clipped by 2 bases and J by 5 bases; unmatched bases: 0. The CDR3 is made up of 14 amino acids. Germline V lookup: CDR1 MDHEN, CDR2 SYDVKM. The variable domain in full, completed from reference TRBV28 and TRBJ2-3, reads DVKVTQSSRYLVKRTGEKVFLECVQDMDHENMFWYRQDPGLGLRLIYFSYDVKMKEKGDIPEGYSVSREKKERFSLILESASTNQTSMYLCASSLGTGGDTQYFGPGTRLTVL.

This clonotype was found many times. This chain links TRBV4-1 with TRBJ1-3, with D unresolved. The CDR3 sequence is 12 residues long. Trimming cost V 0 bases and J 8 bases, with 5 bases left between them. The germline V gene has CDR1 MGHRA and CDR2 YSYEKL. The CDR3 protein is CASSQDYDTIYF. The CDR3 coding sequence is TGCGCCAGCAGCCAAGATTATGACACCATATATTTT.

This clonotype was recorded many times. The V and J genes are TRBV13 and TRBJ2-3; TRBD2 matches 7 bases. This CDR3 is built from 16 residues. V was pared by 1 base and J by 0 bases, with 4 bases of the junction left unmatched. CDR1 and CDR2 from the germline V gene are PRHDT and FYEKMQ (reference sequence). CDR3 sequence (DNA): TGTGCCAGCAGCTTAGTTGCTAGCGGTAGCACAGATACGCAGTATTTT. Translation gives CASSLVASGSTDTQYF.